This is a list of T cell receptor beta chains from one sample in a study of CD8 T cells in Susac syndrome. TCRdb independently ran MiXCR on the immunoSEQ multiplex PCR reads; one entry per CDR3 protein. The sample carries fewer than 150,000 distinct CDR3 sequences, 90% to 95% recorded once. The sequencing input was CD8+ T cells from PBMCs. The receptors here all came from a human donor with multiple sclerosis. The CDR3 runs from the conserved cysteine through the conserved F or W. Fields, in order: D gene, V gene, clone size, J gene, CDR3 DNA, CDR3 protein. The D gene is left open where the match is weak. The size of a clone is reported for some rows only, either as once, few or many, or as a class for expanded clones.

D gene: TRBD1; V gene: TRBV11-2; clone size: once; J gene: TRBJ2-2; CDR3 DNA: TGTGCCAGCAGCTCGCCCCGGACAGGGGAGTGGACCGGGGAGCTGTTTTTT; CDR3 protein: CASSSPRTGEWTGELFF
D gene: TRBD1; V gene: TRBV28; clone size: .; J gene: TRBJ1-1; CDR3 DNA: TGTGCCAGCAGCACCCACAGGGGTCGGAGTGAAGCTTTCTTT; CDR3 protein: CASSTHRGRSEAFF
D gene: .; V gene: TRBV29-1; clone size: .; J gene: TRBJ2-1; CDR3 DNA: TGCAGCGTTGACCCTTTCGATGAGCAGTTCTTC; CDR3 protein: CSVDPFDEQFF
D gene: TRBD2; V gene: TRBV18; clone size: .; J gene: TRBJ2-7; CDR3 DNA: TGTGCCAGCTCACCACCAGCGGGAGGTTTTGGCTCCTACGAGCAGTACTTC; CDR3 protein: CASSPPAGGFGSYEQYF
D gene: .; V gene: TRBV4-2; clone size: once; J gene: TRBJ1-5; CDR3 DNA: TGTGCCAGCAGCCAAGAAAAGTCGAGCAATCAGCCCCAGCATTTT; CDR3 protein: CASSQEKSSNQPQHF
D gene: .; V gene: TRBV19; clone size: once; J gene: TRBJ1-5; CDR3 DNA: TGTGCCAGTAGCCTGACAGGAGGGTATAGCAATCAGCCCCAGCATTTT; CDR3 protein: CASSLTGGYSNQPQHF
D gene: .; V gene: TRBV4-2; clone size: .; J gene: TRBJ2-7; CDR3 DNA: TGTGCCAGCAGCCAGGCTACAACAGGACTATCCTACGAGCAGTACTTC; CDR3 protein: CASSQATTGLSYEQYF
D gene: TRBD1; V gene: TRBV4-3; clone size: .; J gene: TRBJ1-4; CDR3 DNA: TGCGCCAGCAGCCACGGGACAGGGACTAATGAAAAACTGTTTTTT; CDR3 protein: CASSHGTGTNEKLFF
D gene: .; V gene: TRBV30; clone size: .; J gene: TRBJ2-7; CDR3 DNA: TGTGCCTGGGGTGACACATCCTACGAGCAGTACTTC; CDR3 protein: CAWGDTSYEQYF
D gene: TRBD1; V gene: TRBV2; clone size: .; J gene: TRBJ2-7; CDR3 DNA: TGTGCCAGCAGCGGGACAGGGGGCGAATACGAGCAGTACTTC; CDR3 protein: CASSGTGGEYEQYF
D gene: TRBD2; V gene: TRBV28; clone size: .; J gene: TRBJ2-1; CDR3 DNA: TGTGCCAGCAGTTTAGCGGGAGTTCGCTATGAGCAGTTCTTC; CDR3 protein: CASSLAGVRYEQFF
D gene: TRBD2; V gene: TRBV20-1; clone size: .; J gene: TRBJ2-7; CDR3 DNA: TGCAGTGCCAACCCAAAGCGGGAGTGGAGGTCCTACGAGCAGTACTTC; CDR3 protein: CSANPKREWRSYEQYF
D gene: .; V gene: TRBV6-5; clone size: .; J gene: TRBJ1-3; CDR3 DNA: TGTGCCAGTAATCCCGGCTCTGGAAACACCATATATTTT; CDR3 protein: CASNPGSGNTIYF
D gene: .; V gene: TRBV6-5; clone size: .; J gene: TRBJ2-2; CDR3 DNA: TGTGCCAGCAGTTACTCGGTGTCCGGGGAGCTGTTTTTT; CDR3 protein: CASSYSVSGELFF
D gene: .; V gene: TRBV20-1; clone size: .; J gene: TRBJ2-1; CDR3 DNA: TGCAGTGCCGACCGGGGCGGGTACAATGAGCAGTTCTTC; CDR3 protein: CSADRGGYNEQFF
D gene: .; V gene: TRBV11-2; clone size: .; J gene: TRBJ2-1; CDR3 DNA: TGTGCCAGCAGCCGAAATATCGGCGGTCGCGACAATGAGCAGTTCTTC; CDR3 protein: CASSRNIGGRDNEQFF
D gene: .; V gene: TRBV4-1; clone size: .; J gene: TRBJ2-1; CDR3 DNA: TGCGCCAGCAGCCCACTTAGCGGAGATTACAATGAGCAGTTCTTC; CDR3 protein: CASSPLSGDYNEQFF
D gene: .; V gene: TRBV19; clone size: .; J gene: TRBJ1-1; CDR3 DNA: TGTGCCAGTATCGCAAAAAGGGTTGGGATGAACACTGAAGCTTTCTTT; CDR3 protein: CASIAKRVGMNTEAFF
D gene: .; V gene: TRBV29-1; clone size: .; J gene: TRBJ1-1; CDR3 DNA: TGCAGCTGCCCGGGTGCGGGGACTGAAGCTTTCTTT; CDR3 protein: CSCPGAGTEAFF
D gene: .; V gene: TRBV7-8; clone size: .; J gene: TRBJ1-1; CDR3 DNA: TGTGCCAGCAGCTTAGTGTCAGTGAACACTGAAGCTTTCTTT; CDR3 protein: CASSLVSVNTEAFF
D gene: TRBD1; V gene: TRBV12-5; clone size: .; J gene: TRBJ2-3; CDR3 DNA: TGTGCTAGTGGTCGTGGACAGGGATTGGGTACGCAGTATTTT; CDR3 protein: CASGRGQGLGTQYF
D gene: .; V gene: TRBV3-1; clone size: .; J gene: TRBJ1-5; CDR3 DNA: TGTGCCAGCAGCCAAGATCTGTATCAGCCCCAGCATTTT; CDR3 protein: CASSQDLYQPQHF
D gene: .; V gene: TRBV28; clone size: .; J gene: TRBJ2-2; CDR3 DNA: TGTGCCAGCAGTTTGACGACCGGGGAGCTGTTTTTT; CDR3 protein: CASSLTTGELFF
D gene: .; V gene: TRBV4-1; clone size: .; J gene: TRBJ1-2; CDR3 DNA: TGCGCCAGCAGCCAAACTGCGGACCCTCCAAGCTTC; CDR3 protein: CASSQTADPPSF
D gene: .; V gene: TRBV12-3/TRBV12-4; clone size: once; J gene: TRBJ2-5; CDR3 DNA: TGTGCCAGCAGTGGGTCAGCGACACAAGAGACCCAGTACTTC; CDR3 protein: CASSGSATQETQYF
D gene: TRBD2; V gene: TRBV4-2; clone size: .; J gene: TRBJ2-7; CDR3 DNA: TGTGCCAGCAGCCAAACTAGCGGACTCTCCTACGAGCAGTACTTC; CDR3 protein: CASSQTSGLSYEQYF
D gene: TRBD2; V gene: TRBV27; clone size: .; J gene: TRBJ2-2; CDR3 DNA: TGTGCCAGCAGTCCTACGGGAGGGAACACCGGGGAGCTGTTTTTT; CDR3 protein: CASSPTGGNTGELFF
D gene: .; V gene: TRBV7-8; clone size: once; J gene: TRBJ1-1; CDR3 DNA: TGTGCCAGCAGCTTATACCCGGCCGCCGGAGGAGCTTTCTTT; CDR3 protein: CASSLYPAAGGAFF
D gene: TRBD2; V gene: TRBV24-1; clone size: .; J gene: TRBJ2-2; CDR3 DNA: TGTGCCACCAGTCCCCCCGGGGGGTCGGGGACCGGGGAGCTGTTTTTT; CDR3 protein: CATSPPGGSGTGELFF
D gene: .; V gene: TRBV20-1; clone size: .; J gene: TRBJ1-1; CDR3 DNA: TGCAGTGCAAGCCTTTGGACGGTAACGAACACTGAAGCTTTCTTT; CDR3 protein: CSASLWTVTNTEAFF
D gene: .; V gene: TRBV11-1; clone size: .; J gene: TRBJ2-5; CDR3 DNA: TGTGCCAGCAGCCTCCTCTCGTCAATACAAGAGACCCAGTACTTC; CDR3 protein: CASSLLSSIQETQYF
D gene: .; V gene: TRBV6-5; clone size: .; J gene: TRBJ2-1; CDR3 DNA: TGTGCCAGCAGTTACTCCCCCTCAGGCGGGACCAAGAATGAGCAGTTCTTC; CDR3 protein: CASSYSPSGGTKNEQFF
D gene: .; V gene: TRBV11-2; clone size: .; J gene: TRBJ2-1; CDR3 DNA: TGTGCCAGCAGCGGGAGGGACGCGGGACACTACAATGAGCAGTTCTTC; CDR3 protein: CASSGRDAGHYNEQFF
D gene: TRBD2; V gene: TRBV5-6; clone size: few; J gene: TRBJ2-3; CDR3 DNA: TGTGCCAGCAGCTTACTAGCGGGCACAGATACGCAGTATTTT; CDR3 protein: CASSLLAGTDTQYF
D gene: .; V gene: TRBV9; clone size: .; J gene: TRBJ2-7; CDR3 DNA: TGTGCCAGCAGCGCCGCTTGGGGGAACGAGCAGTACTTC; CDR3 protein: CASSAAWGNEQYF
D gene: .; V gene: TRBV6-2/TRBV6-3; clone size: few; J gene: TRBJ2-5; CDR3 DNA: TGTGCCAGCAGACCTGAAAGGGAGACCCAGTACTTC; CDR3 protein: CASRPERETQYF
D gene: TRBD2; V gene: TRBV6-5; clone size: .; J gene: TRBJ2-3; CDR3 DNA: TGTGCCAGCAGTCGGTTAGCGGGAGAAAAAGATACGCAGTATTTT; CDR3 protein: CASSRLAGEKDTQYF
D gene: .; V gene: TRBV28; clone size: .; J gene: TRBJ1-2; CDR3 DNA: TGTGCCAGCAGTGGGGGGCTCGATAACTATGGCTACACCTTC; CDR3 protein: CASSGGLDNYGYTF
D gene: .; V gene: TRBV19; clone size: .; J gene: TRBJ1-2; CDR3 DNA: TGTGCCAGTAGTACTGGGCACATACAAAGCCTCACCTATGGCTACACCTTC; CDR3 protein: CASSTGHIQSLTYGYTF
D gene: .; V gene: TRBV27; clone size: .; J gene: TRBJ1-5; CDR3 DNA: TGTGCCAGCAGTGAATTCAATCAGCCCCAGCATTTT; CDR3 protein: CASSEFNQPQHF
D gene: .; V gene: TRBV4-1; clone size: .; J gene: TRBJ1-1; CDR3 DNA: TGCGCCAGCAGCCAAGCCTGGAGGGACGGTGAAGCTTTCTTT; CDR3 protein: CASSQAWRDGEAFF
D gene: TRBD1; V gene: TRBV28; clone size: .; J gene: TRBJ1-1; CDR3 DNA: TGTGCCAGCATCCGACAGGGTTGGACTGAAGCTTTCTTT; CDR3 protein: CASIRQGWTEAFF
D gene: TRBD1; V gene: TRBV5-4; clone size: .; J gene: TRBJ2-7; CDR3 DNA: TGTGCCAGCAGCCTCCGGGACAGGGGGCCCGAGCAGTACTTC; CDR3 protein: CASSLRDRGPEQYF
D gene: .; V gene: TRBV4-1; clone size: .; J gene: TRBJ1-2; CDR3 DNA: TGCGCCAGCAGCCAGCCCCTTTCCCCTAACTATGGCTACACCTTC; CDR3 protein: CASSQPLSPNYGYTF
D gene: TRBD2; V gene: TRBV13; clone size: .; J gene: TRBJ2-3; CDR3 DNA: TGTGCCAGCAGCTCCCCGGGACTAGCGGCATCCCCCGATACGCAGTATTTT; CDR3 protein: CASSSPGLAASPDTQYF
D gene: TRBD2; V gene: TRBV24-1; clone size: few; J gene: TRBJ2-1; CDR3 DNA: TGTGCCACCGCTCCTCTAGCGGGTAACAACGGTGAGCAGTTCTTC; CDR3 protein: CATAPLAGNNGEQFF
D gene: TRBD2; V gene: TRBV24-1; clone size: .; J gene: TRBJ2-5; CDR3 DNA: TGTGCCACCAGTGCCCCTAGGGGAGATCCGGGACTAGCGGGCCCGGAAGAGACCCAGTACTTC; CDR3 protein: CATSAPRGDPGLAGPEETQYF
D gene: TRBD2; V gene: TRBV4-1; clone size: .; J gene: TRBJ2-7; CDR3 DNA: TGCGCCAGCAGCCAGCCGGGACTAGAGACCTACGAGCAGTACTTC; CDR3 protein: CASSQPGLETYEQYF
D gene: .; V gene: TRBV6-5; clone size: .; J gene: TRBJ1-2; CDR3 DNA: TGTGCCAGCAGTTCAAGGGGTGTTGGCTACACCTTC; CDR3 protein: CASSSRGVGYTF
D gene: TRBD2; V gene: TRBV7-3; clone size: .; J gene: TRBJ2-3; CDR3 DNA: TGTGCCAGCAGCTCACTAGCGGGAGGGTACACAGATACGCAGTATTTT; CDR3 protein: CASSSLAGGYTDTQYF
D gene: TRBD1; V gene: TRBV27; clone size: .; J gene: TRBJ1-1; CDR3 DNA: TGTGCCAGCACACCTCTAGGGACAGGGATCACTGAAGCTTTCTTT; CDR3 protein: CASTPLGTGITEAFF
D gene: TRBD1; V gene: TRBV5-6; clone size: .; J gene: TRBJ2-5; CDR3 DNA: TGTGCCAGCAGTTCCGCGGGGACAGGGCCCGAGACCCAGTACTTC; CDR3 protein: CASSSAGTGPETQYF
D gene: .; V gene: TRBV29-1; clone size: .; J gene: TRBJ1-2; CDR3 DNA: TGCAGCGCTCCCATAGGTGGTGGCTACACCTTC; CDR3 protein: CSAPIGGGYTF
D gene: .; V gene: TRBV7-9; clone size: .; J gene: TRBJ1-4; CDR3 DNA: TGTGCCAGCAGCTTATTCACCGGGGGAACTAATGAAAAACTGTTTTTT; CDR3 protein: CASSLFTGGTNEKLFF
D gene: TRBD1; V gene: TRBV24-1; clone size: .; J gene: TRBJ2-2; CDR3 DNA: TGTGCCACCAGGGACAGGGGGGTCACCGGGGAGCTGTTTTTT; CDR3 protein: CATRDRGVTGELFF
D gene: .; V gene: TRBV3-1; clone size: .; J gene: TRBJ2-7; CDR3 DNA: TGTGCCAGCAGCCAGTACACTAGGAACTACGAGCAGTACTTC; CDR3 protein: CASSQYTRNYEQYF
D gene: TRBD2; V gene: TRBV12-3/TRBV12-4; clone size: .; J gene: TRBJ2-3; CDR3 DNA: TGTGCCAGCAGAACCCGGGGGGGTCGGCCAGATACGCAGTATTTT; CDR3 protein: CASRTRGGRPDTQYF
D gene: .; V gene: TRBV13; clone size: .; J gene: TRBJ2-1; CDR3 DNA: TGTGCCAGCAGCCCGCTCGGGTTGCGGGACCGCTACAATGAGCAGTTCTTC; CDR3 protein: CASSPLGLRDRYNEQFF